This T cell receptor (beta chain) was sequenced in a study of cytomegalovirus exposure and HLA in healthy donors. Study overall: When fewer than 400 donors were genotyped, over 80% of them were found to fall in the Caucasian-associated ancestry cluster.

Study results and limitations: Some TCR beta chains (more than 150 of them) were listed as cytomegalovirus-associated.

About this clone: Its antigen is currently unknown.

Primers for the PCR totalled 60 Vbeta and 13 Jbeta. Some clones are missing from TCRdb's copy, which holds only in-frame ones; the method was immunoSEQ multiplex PCR. The table lists over 100,000 clones, 63% of them singletons, with 9% to 10% in the top ten. Germline CDR1 is SEHNR and CDR2 is FQNEAQ (reference sequence). The CDR3 has 15 amino acids. V gave up 2 bases and J gave up 7 bases; unmatched junction bases: 5. This receptor was identified in a man aged 35-49 years in good health and CMV-seropositive. The sample comprised PBMCs. The genes are TRBV7-9 and TRBJ2-1, with 10 bases that match TRBD2. The CDR3 loop is CASSLSSGGNNEQFF. CDR3 bases: TGTGCCAGCAGCTTATCTAGCGGGGGCAATAATGAGCAGTTCTTC.